This T cell receptor (beta chain) is drawn from a study of follicular helper T cells after annual influenza vaccination. Trimming took 4 bases from V and 1 from J, leaving 10 bases between them. The CDR3 has 14 amino acids. Per germline, CDR1 SGHDT and CDR2 YYEEEE. The time point: 2015-2016 season, 7 days after influenza vaccination. TCRdb's table, derived via immunoSEQ multiplex PCR, lists solely in-frame clones and lacks some. The repertoire holds 800 or so clones, with 70% to 85% as singletons. This clonotype was sampled from an adult who received the influenza vaccine. The rearrangement links TRBV5-6 to TRBJ2-3, with D unresolved. Material: CXCR5+ CD38+ circulating T follicular helper cells from blood, obtained 7 days after influenza vaccination. Documented subset: circulating Tfh, non-naive CD4+CXCR5+PD-1+ (ICOS+CD38+ or ICOS-CD38-). Here the CDR3 DNA reads TGTGCCAGCAGCGGGGATGCACGCACAGATACGCAGTATTTT. Protein: CASSGDARTDTQYF.